The rows below give T cell receptor beta chains drawn from one sample of a study of blood T cell repertoires in COVID-19. TCRdb keeps only in-frame clones here, not all; method: immunoSEQ multiplex PCR. The table has some 160,000 clones, 89% seen once. The sequencing input was peripheral blood. These receptors were obtained from a man aged 60 to 69 with acute or convalescent COVID-19. The CDR3 runs from the conserved cysteine through the conserved F or W. The D gene is left open where the match is weak. The size field is filled for only some rows; it gives once, few, many or a size class.

TRBJ1-5 | . | TRBV6-2/TRBV6-3 | . | CASSPRGGGNQPQHF | TGTGCCAGCAGTCCCCGAGGGGGGGGCAATCAGCCCCAGCATTTT
TRBJ1-2 | . | TRBV7-8 | TRBD1 | CASSLNPTGGFYGYTF | TGTGCCAGCAGCTTAAATCCCACAGGGGGGTTCTATGGCTACACCTTC
TRBJ1-1 | . | TRBV4-1 | . | CASSQGQVAFF | TGCGCCAGCAGCCAAGGGCAGGTAGCTTTCTTT
TRBJ1-1 | . | TRBV7-9 | . | CASSSARVRANTEAFF | TGTGCCAGCAGCTCAGCCAGGGTTCGGGCGAACACTGAAGCTTTCTTT
TRBJ1-3 | . | TRBV19 | . | CASSIPGESSGNTIYF | TGTGCCAGTAGTATCCCAGGGGAAAGCTCTGGAAACACCATATATTTT
TRBJ1-5 | . | TRBV6-2/TRBV6-3 | . | CASSGPVWNQPQHF | TGTGCCAGCAGTGGCCCTGTGTGGAATCAGCCCCAGCATTTT
TRBJ1-2 | . | TRBV19 | TRBD1 | CASSIDAGGRGYTF | TGTGCCAGTAGTATAGACGCAGGGGGCCGTGGCTACACCTTC
TRBJ2-7 | . | TRBV18 | TRBD1 | CASSLPGQGYYEQYF | TGTGCCAGCTCACTTCCGGGACAGGGATACTACGAGCAGTACTTC
TRBJ2-7 | few | TRBV11-2 | TRBD2 | CASLLAGSYEQYF | TGTGCCAGCCTTCTAGCGGGGAGCTACGAGCAGTACTTC
TRBJ2-2 | . | TRBV4-2 | TRBD2 | CASSQGVPGLPLNTGELFF | TGTGCCAGCAGCCAAGGGGTTCCGGGACTACCCCTTAACACCGGGGAGCTGTTTTTT
TRBJ2-1 | . | TRBV6-6 | TRBD2 | CGANSGGLFVEQFF | TGTGGTGCGAATAGCGGGGGGCTCTTCGTGGAGCAGTTCTTC
TRBJ2-2 | . | TRBV2 | TRBD2 | CASRRPLAGGHVGELFF | TGTGCCAGCAGGAGACCCCTAGCGGGGGGGCATGTCGGGGAGCTGTTTTTT
TRBJ1-6 | . | TRBV6-1 | TRBD1 | CASSEWGTGGSPLHF | TGTGCCAGCAGTGAATGGGGGACAGGGGGTTCACCCCTCCACTTT
TRBJ1-3 | . | TRBV3-1/TRBV3-2 | TRBD1 | CASSPRDRGNTIYF | TGTGCCAGCAGCCCCCGGGACAGGGGAAACACCATATATTTT
TRBJ2-6 | . | TRBV7-9 | . | CASSLLRGNSGANVLTF | TGTGCCAGCAGCTTACTAAGGGGGAATTCTGGGGCCAACGTCCTGACTTTC
TRBJ2-3 | . | TRBV5-1 | TRBD2 | CASSAGGRDTQYF | TGCGCCAGCAGTGCGGGGGGCCGAGATACGCAGTATTTT
TRBJ2-1 | . | TRBV24-1 | . | CATSDLGASYNEQFF | TGTGCCACCAGTGATTTAGGAGCTAGTTACAATGAGCAGTTCTTC
TRBJ1-5 | . | TRBV5-3 | . | CASRQGSDQPQHF | TGTGCCAGCCGCCAGGGCAGCGATCAGCCCCAGCATTTT
TRBJ1-5 | . | TRBV5-5 | . | CASSLSGRGNQPQHF | TGTGCCAGCAGCTTGTCCGGGCGGGGTAATCAGCCCCAGCATTTT
TRBJ1-2 | . | TRBV19 | . | CASSYQNEDGYTF | TGTGCCAGTAGTTACCAGAATGAAGATGGCTACACCTTC
TRBJ2-4 | . | TRBV27 | TRBD2 | CASSLAGGAKNIQYF | TGTGCCAGCAGTCTAGCGGGGGGGGCCAAAAACATTCAGTACTTC
TRBJ1-3 | . | TRBV5-1 | TRBD1 | CASSSGMAGGGGNTIYF | TGCGCCAGCAGCTCTGGGATGGCAGGGGGCGGTGGAAACACCATATATTTT
TRBJ2-7 | few | TRBV7-8 | TRBD1 | CASSLSWTGTYEQYF | TGTGCCAGCAGCTTAAGTTGGACAGGGACCTACGAGCAGTACTTC
TRBJ1-3 | . | TRBV4-3 | . | CASSQEVTYSGNTIYF | TGCGCCAGCAGCCAAGAGGTTACCTACTCTGGAAACACCATATATTTT
TRBJ2-1 | . | TRBV18 | . | CASSPLDSPGASYNEQFF | TGTGCCAGCTCACCACTTGACAGCCCAGGGGCATCCTACAATGAGCAGTTCTTC
TRBJ2-7 | few | TRBV12-3/TRBV12-4 | . | CASSSNYEQYF | TGTGCCAGCAGTTCCAACTACGAGCAGTACTTC
TRBJ1-2 | few | TRBV7-9 | . | CASSLTVNYDGYTF | TGTGCCAGCAGCTTGACGGTGAACTACGATGGCTACACCTTC
TRBJ2-7 | few | TRBV3-1/TRBV3-2 | TRBD2 | CASSQGTGGGRPYEQYF | TGTGCCAGCAGCCAAGGTACCGGGGGGGGCCGGCCCTACGAGCAGTACTTC
TRBJ2-3 | . | TRBV12-3/TRBV12-4 | . | CASSPPVRGTQYF | TGTGCCAGCAGTCCCCCCGTTCGGGGTACGCAGTATTTT
TRBJ2-1 | . | TRBV4-2 | TRBD2 | CASSQEGRGGVHEQFF | TGTGCCAGCAGCCAAGAAGGGCGGGGGGGCGTCCATGAGCAGTTCTTC
TRBJ1-1 | . | TRBV10-3 | . | CAISPSADPDTEAFF | TGTGCCATCAGTCCTTCGGCGGATCCGGACACTGAAGCTTTCTTT
TRBJ1-2 | . | TRBV7-9 | . | CASSLVGVNYGYTF | TGTGCCAGCAGCTTGGTGGGAGTTAACTATGGCTACACCTTC
TRBJ1-4 | . | TRBV19 | . | CASSMRTTTNEKLFF | TGTGCCAGTAGTATGAGGACAACAACTAATGAAAAACTGTTTTTT
TRBJ1-5 | . | TRBV7-8 | . | CASSSQGSGQPQHF | TGTGCCAGCAGCTCGCAGGGGAGTGGTCAGCCCCAGCATTTT
TRBJ1-4 | . | TRBV5-1 | . | CASSLAPDRGNEKLFF | TGCGCCAGCAGCTTGGCCCCGGACAGAGGGAATGAAAAACTGTTTTTT
TRBJ2-7 | many | TRBV10-3 | . | CAISEALRDRYEQYF | TGTGCCATCAGTGAGGCGCTCAGGGATCGGTACGAGCAGTACTTC
TRBJ2-2 | . | TRBV9 | . | CASSVASQPGELFF | TGTGCCAGCAGCGTAGCTTCACAGCCCGGGGAGCTGTTTTTT
TRBJ1-1 | . | TRBV11-3 | . | CASSPGGGSASTGTEAFF | TGTGCCAGCAGCCCCGGTGGGGGGTCCGCGAGTACGGGCACTGAAGCTTTCTTT
TRBJ1-1 | . | TRBV5-5 | . | CASSLRTEAFF | TGTGCCAGCAGCTTGCGGACTGAAGCTTTCTTT
TRBJ2-1 | . | TRBV19 | TRBD1 | CASMGGSGTGSNEQFF | TGTGCCAGTATGGGGGGTTCCGGGACAGGGAGCAATGAGCAGTTCTTC
TRBJ1-1 | . | TRBV5-1 | . | CASSFRQNTEAFF | TGCGCCAGCAGCTTTCGACAGAACACTGAAGCTTTCTTT
TRBJ1-6 | . | TRBV10-3 | . | CATSRATGYNSPLHF | TGTGCCACCTCAAGGGCTACAGGCTATAATTCACCCCTCCACTTT
TRBJ1-2 | . | TRBV14 | . | CASSQEGGRNYGYTF | TGTGCCAGCAGCCAAGAAGGAGGGAGGAACTATGGCTACACCTTC
TRBJ1-4 | . | TRBV5-1 | . | CASSLGGAEKLFF | TGCGCCAGCAGCTTGGGGGGCGCTGAAAAACTGTTTTTT
TRBJ2-3 | . | TRBV27 | TRBD2 | CASSYTPLAGGTYTQYF | TGTGCCAGCAGCTACACACCACTAGCGGGGGGCACATATACGCAGTATTTT
TRBJ1-4 | . | TRBV9 | TRBD1 | CASSAPGGGKLFF | TGTGCCAGCAGCGCTCCAGGGGGAGGAAAACTGTTTTTT
TRBJ2-2 | . | TRBV5-1 | TRBD1 | CASSSPTGPTNTGELFF | TGCGCCAGCAGCTCCCCGACAGGGCCCACGAACACCGGGGAGCTGTTTTTT
TRBJ2-3 | . | TRBV9 | . | CASSVGSLTTSTDTQYF | TGTGCCAGCAGCGTAGGCTCTCTTACGACTAGCACAGATACGCAGTATTTT
TRBJ2-3 | . | TRBV2 | TRBD2 | CASAPGTSGTDTQYF | TGTGCCAGCGCCCCCGGGACTAGCGGCACAGATACGCAGTATTTT
TRBJ1-2 | . | TRBV3-1/TRBV3-2 | TRBD1 | CASSQRNRGVYGYTF | TGTGCCAGCAGCCAAAGGAACAGGGGGGTTTATGGCTACACCTTC
TRBJ1-1 | . | TRBV2 | . | CASSEVTENTEAFF | TGTGCCAGCAGTGAAGTGACAGAGAACACTGAAGCTTTCTTT
TRBJ1-2 | . | TRBV6-5 | TRBD1 | CASSRTGDSAGYTF | TGTGCCAGCAGTAGAACAGGGGATTCGGCTGGCTACACCTTC
TRBJ2-1 | . | TRBV4-3 | TRBD1 | CASSQRGQGAISSYNEQFF | TGCGCCAGCAGCCAAAGGGGACAGGGGGCTATTAGCTCCTACAATGAGCAGTTCTTC
TRBJ2-1 | . | TRBV6-5 | . | CASSPTGSYNEQFF | TGTGCCAGCAGCCCGACAGGCTCCTACAATGAGCAGTTCTTC
TRBJ1-4 | . | TRBV19 | TRBD1 | CASSTPDRINEKLFF | TGTGCCAGTAGTACACCGGACAGGATTAATGAAAAACTGTTTTTT
TRBJ1-1 | . | TRBV13 | . | CASSPTGNMNTEAFF | TGTGCCAGCAGCCCAACCGGGAATATGAACACTGAAGCTTTCTTT
TRBJ1-3 | . | TRBV6-1 | TRBD1 | CASSVIFSGTGAGNTIYF | TGTGCCAGCAGTGTTATTTTCTCCGGGACAGGAGCTGGAAACACCATATATTTT
TRBJ2-7 | . | TRBV10-3 | . | CAISESYRSTYEQYF | TGTGCCATCAGTGAGTCGTACAGGTCCACGTACGAGCAGTACTTC
TRBJ2-7 | . | TRBV18 | . | CASSLDTLYEQYF | TGTGCCAGCTCACTCGACACCCTCTACGAGCAGTACTTC